This TCR beta chain was recovered during a study of T-cell memory formation after mild COVID-19. TCRdb re-called the 5' RACE reads through MiXCR, storing one row per CDR3 protein. The data contain 300,000 to 350,000 distinct CDR3 sequences, approximately 15% of them singletons. After removal of 7 bases from V and 4 bases from J, the junction contained 10 bases not matched to a gene. CDR1 is MNHEY and CDR2 is SMNVEV in the germline V gene (reference sequence). The CDR3 runs 18 residues. Sequencing was done on a sample of PBMCs or a T cell subset sorted from them (not recorded which). The receptor was derived from a man between 18 and 29 years old who had mild COVID-19 (a few samples of this study predate the infection). Cell type and time point are not known. This chain links TRBV27 with TRBJ2-2, with TRBD2 matching 15 bases. As DNA, the CDR3 is TGTGCCAGCAACTCTTGGACTAGCGGGGGGGCGAGCACCGGGGAGCTGTTTTTT. The encoded protein is CASNSWTSGGASTGELFF.